These T cell receptor beta chains were read from a single sample in a study of T-cell reconstitution after alpha-beta-depleted transplantation in children. TCRdb analysed the PCR reads with MiXCR anew, one entry per CDR3 protein. The data show about 230,000 distinct CDR3 sequences, around 9.7% seen once. This specimen was PBMCs from the stem cell graft donor, taken from the stem cell graft. These receptors came from a human donor who donated a stem cell graft to a child with SCID. CDR3s include the opening cysteine and the closing phenylalanine or tryptophan. The D gene is left open where the match is weak. The listing skips clone size in some rows; elsewhere it reads once, few, many or a size class.

v_gene: TRBV4-2
j_gene: TRBJ2-5
d_gene: .
abundance: .
CDR3nt: TGTGCCAGCAGCCGATCCAGGGGCCAAAGTTTTAGGGAGACCCAGTACTTC
CDR3aa: CASSRSRGQSFRETQYF

v_gene: TRBV12-3/TRBV12-4
j_gene: TRBJ2-7
d_gene: TRBD1
abundance: many
CDR3nt: TGTGCCAGCAGTCAGACAGGGGGCGCGAACTACGAGCAGTACTTC
CDR3aa: CASSQTGGANYEQYF

v_gene: TRBV7-9
j_gene: TRBJ2-3
d_gene: TRBD1
abundance: many
CDR3nt: TGTGCCGGGGGACAGGGTACCACAGATACGCAGTATTTT
CDR3aa: CAGGQGTTDTQYF

v_gene: TRBV29-1
j_gene: TRBJ1-2
d_gene: .
abundance: many
CDR3nt: TGCAGCGTCGGGGGTGGGCTAGGCTACACCTTC
CDR3aa: CSVGGGLGYTF

v_gene: TRBV24-1
j_gene: TRBJ2-1
d_gene: .
abundance: few
CDR3nt: TGTGCCACCAGTGACCCCGCCTACAATGAGCAGTTCTTC
CDR3aa: CATSDPAYNEQFF

v_gene: TRBV6-1
j_gene: TRBJ1-1
d_gene: .
abundance: many
CDR3nt: TGTGCCAGCAGCCTCCGGGATTTGAACACTGAAGCTTTCTTT
CDR3aa: CASSLRDLNTEAFF

v_gene: TRBV11-2
j_gene: TRBJ2-7
d_gene: .
abundance: many
CDR3nt: TGTGCCAGCAGCCTAGACAACCGCTACTACGAGCAGTACTTC
CDR3aa: CASSLDNRYYEQYF

v_gene: TRBV4-1
j_gene: TRBJ1-6
d_gene: .
abundance: many
CDR3nt: TGCGCCAGCAGCTCCTACAGGAGCTCCTATAATTCACCCCTCCACTTT
CDR3aa: CASSSYRSSYNSPLHF

v_gene: TRBV3-1
j_gene: TRBJ1-2
d_gene: .
abundance: many
CDR3nt: TGTGCCAGCAGCCAAACAAGGGACGGGGGCATCTATGGCTACACCTTC
CDR3aa: CASSQTRDGGIYGYTF

v_gene: TRBV18
j_gene: TRBJ2-3
d_gene: .
abundance: many
CDR3nt: TGTGCCAGCTCACCAGATGGGGCAGACCTCACAGATACGCAGTATTTT
CDR3aa: CASSPDGADLTDTQYF

v_gene: TRBV20-1
j_gene: TRBJ1-2
d_gene: .
abundance: many
CDR3nt: TGCAGTGCTAGAGACGGGGGGGGCTACACCTTC
CDR3aa: CSARDGGGYTF

v_gene: TRBV27
j_gene: TRBJ2-7
d_gene: .
abundance: few
CDR3nt: TGTGCCAGCAGTATCCGCGGGGGCGGGGGTGATTACGAGCAGTACTTC
CDR3aa: CASSIRGGGGDYEQYF

v_gene: TRBV6-5
j_gene: TRBJ2-2
d_gene: .
abundance: many
CDR3nt: TGTGCCAGCAGTTACTACACCGGGACCCACACCGGGGAGCTGTTTTTT
CDR3aa: CASSYYTGTHTGELFF

v_gene: TRBV15
j_gene: TRBJ2-7
d_gene: .
abundance: many
CDR3nt: TGTGCCACCAGCAGAGTTAACGGACTTGGCCCCGCCTACGAGCAGTACTTC
CDR3aa: CATSRVNGLGPAYEQYF

v_gene: TRBV12-3/TRBV12-4
j_gene: TRBJ2-2
d_gene: .
abundance: many
CDR3nt: TGTGCCAGCACAACCTCGATGGGGTCCCCCGGGGAGCTGTTTTTT
CDR3aa: CASTTSMGSPGELFF

v_gene: TRBV7-2
j_gene: TRBJ2-1
d_gene: .
abundance: .
CDR3nt: TGTGCCAGCAGCTTAGTAGGCAGGGTACTCTACAATGAGCAGTTCTTC
CDR3aa: CASSLVGRVLYNEQFF

v_gene: TRBV24-1
j_gene: TRBJ2-7
d_gene: TRBD2
abundance: many
CDR3nt: TGTGCCACCAGTGATCCCTCTAGCGGGAGCTACGAGCAGTACTTC
CDR3aa: CATSDPSSGSYEQYF

v_gene: TRBV3-1
j_gene: TRBJ2-4
d_gene: .
abundance: .
CDR3nt: TGTGCCAGCCTAGGGGCGGGCGAGAGCTGGACCAAAAACATTCAGTACTTC
CDR3aa: CASLGAGESWTKNIQYF

v_gene: TRBV20-1
j_gene: TRBJ2-7
d_gene: .
abundance: many
CDR3nt: TGCAGTGCTAGTTTCGTGTGGGGGACCTACGAGCAGTACTTC
CDR3aa: CSASFVWGTYEQYF

v_gene: TRBV20-1
j_gene: TRBJ1-1
d_gene: TRBD1
abundance: few
CDR3nt: TGCAGTGCTCCCACCCTTCTGACAGGGGGTTTAACTGAAGCTTTCTTT
CDR3aa: CSAPTLLTGGLTEAFF

v_gene: TRBV9
j_gene: TRBJ1-2
d_gene: .
abundance: many
CDR3nt: TGTGCCAGCAGCGTAGGAGTTGGAGGGCAGGACTATGGCTACACCTTC
CDR3aa: CASSVGVGGQDYGYTF

v_gene: TRBV20-1
j_gene: TRBJ1-5
d_gene: TRBD1
abundance: many
CDR3nt: TGCAGTGCTAGGGGACAGGGGAGCAATCAGCCCCAGCATTTT
CDR3aa: CSARGQGSNQPQHF